This T cell receptor (beta chain) was sequenced during a study of regulatory T cells in long-lasting Graves disease. Study outcomes and limitations: Clonotypes that were public and shared totalled fewer than 3,500 in persistent patients versus about a thousand in new patients.

Sequencing libraries for TCR beta were prepared with iRepertoire HTBI primers and Arm-PCR of CDR3 regions. TCRdb re-analysed the multiplex PCR reads in MiXCR, keeping a single row per CDR3 protein. The sample carries roughly 530,000 distinct CDR3 sequences, approximately 16% recorded once. Trimming pared 3 bases from V and 15 bases from J, leaving 15 bases between. Germline loops: CDR1 SGHTA, CDR2 FQGNSA. The CDR3 extends over 12 amino acids. With respect to this clonotype: Its specificity is unknown.

Time point: newly diagnosed GD, antithyroid drugs for less than 3 months. RNA from PBMCs was the source of the TCR library. The same specimen was also included in a second study, on T cells in Graves' hyperthyroidism and ophthalmopathy.

Sequenced material: peripheral blood mononuclear cells (PBMCs), taken at new diagnosis, from a patient treated with antithyroid drugs. The receptor's source is a woman aged 35-65 years with Graves disease. The rearrangement uses TRBV7-2 and TRBJ2-1; D gene ambiguous. The CDR3 DNA reads TGTGCCAGCAGCTTGCTAGTGGGCCCCCGGTTCTTC. This gives the protein CASSLLVGPRFF. Using reference TRBV7-2 and TRBJ2-1 for the parts outside the CDR3, the full variable domain is GAGVSQSPSNKVTEKGKDVELRCDPISGHTALYWYRQSLGQGLEFLIYFQGNSAPDKSGLPSDRFSAERTGGSVSTLTIQRTQQEDSAVYLCASSLLVGPRFFGPGTRLTVL.